These 9 T cell receptor beta chains originate from one sample sequenced in a study of cytomegalovirus exposure and HLA in healthy donors. Researchers ran the PCR with 60 Vbeta and 13 Jbeta primers. The table came from immunoSEQ multiplex PCR; TCRdb's copy has only in-frame clones and leaves some out. Of around 180,000 clones in the sample, around 80% were seen once. The source material was PBMCs. The receptor source for this set is a man between 18 and 29 years old in good health and CMV-seronegative.

The V and J genes are TRBV7-3 and TRBJ1-5; tentatively, D is TRBD1 (5 bases). Looked up from germline, CDR1 is SGHTA and CDR2 is FQGTGA. The CDR3 runs to 13 residues. V was clipped by 5 bases and J by 10 bases, with 15 bases between them. CDR3 coding DNA: TGTGCCAGCAGCAAGTCAGGGCAAACACCCCAGCATTTT. Amino acids: CASSKSGQTPQHF.

This clone was observed a handful of times. The V call is TRBV29-1, the J call TRBJ1-2; 8 bases are a match to TRBD1. V was pared by 5 bases and J by 7 bases, with 12 bases of the junction left unmatched. In germline, CDR1 is SQVTM, CDR2 ANQGSEA. This CDR3 spans 14 amino acids. CDR3 residues: CSVPRTGSIRGYTF. In DNA, the CDR3 is TGCAGCGTTCCTAGGACAGGGAGCATTCGTGGCTACACCTTC.

As concerns this clone: Other nucleotide sequences from this sample produce the same CDR3. The chain joins TRBV7-3 to TRBJ2-2; 8 nucleotides match TRBD1. Germline values: CDR1 SGHTA, CDR2 FQGTGA. This CDR3 spans 15 amino acids. V lost 5 bases, J lost 1 base, and 3 bases stayed unmatched. This CDR3 is CASSPGQGNTGELFF. DNA of the CDR3: TGTGCCAGCAGCCCCGGACAGGGGAACACCGGGGAGCTGTTTTTT. Filled out from reference TRBV7-3 and TRBJ2-2, the complete variable domain reads GAGVSQTPSNKVTEKGKYVELRCDPISGHTALYWYRQSLGQGPEFLIYFQGTGAADDSGLPNDRFFAVRPEGSVSTLKIQRTERGDSAVYLCASSPGQGNTGELFFGEGSRLTVL.

The V and J genes are TRBV2 and TRBJ1-1; TRBD1 aligns across 7 bases. The germline V gene has CDR1 SNHLY and CDR2 FYNNEI. The CDR3 runs 14 residues. V lost 6 bases to trimming and J lost 3 bases; unmatched junction nucleotides: 7. The CDR3 sequence is CASRGDRVDTEAFF. The CDR3 region has the DNA TGTGCCAGCAGGGGCGACAGGGTGGACACTGAAGCTTTCTTT.

The chain links TRBV7-9 to TRBJ2-5; 14 bases match TRBD2. J was trimmed by 1 base and V by 5 bases; bases with no gene match: 3. The CDR3 is made up of 16 amino acids. Germline V gene data show CDR1 as SEHNR and CDR2 as FQNEAQ (reference sequence). CDR3 region: CASSVTSGGAQETQYF. The DNA of the CDR3 is TGTGCCAGCAGCGTGACTAGCGGGGGGGCCCAAGAGACCCAGTACTTC.

This clone was found a few times. V usage is TRBV5-6 and J usage is TRBJ1-2; 10 bases agree with TRBD1. The CDR3 totals 17 residues. CDR1 is SGHDT and CDR2 is YYEEEE in the germline V gene. Germline trimming cut 0 bases from V and 1 base from J; bases unmatched to any gene: 6. Here the CDR3 reads CASSLEGQGFVNYGYTF. The CDR3 DNA reads TGTGCCAGCAGCTTGGAGGGACAGGGGTTTGTTAACTATGGCTACACCTTC. Full variable domain (outside the CDR3, taken from reference TRBV5-6 and TRBJ1-2): DAGVTQSPTHLIKTRGQQVTLRCSPKSGHDTVSWYQQALGQGPQFIFQYYEEEERQRGNFPDRFSGHQFPNYSSELNVNALLLGDSALYLCASSLEGQGFVNYGYTFGSGTRLTVV.

The chain links TRBV4-1 to TRBJ2-7; 9 positions agree with TRBD2. Germline CDR1 reads MGHRA; CDR2 reads YSYEKL. The ends lost 4 bases at V and 1 base at J; junction bases unmatched: 8. This CDR3 is 16 amino acids long. Written as DNA, the CDR3 is TGCGCCAGCAGCCGACTACTAGCGGGTCTATCCTACGAGCAGTACTTC. Amino acids: CASSRLLAGLSYEQYF.

This clone has only one observation. J is TRBJ2-6 and V is TRBV6-1; D is possibly TRBD2 (5 bases). From germline, CDR1 is MNHNS and CDR2 SASEGT. Trimming took 5 bases from V and 4 from J, leaving 12 bases between them. This CDR3 has 15 residues. CDR3 residues: CASSKRETGANVLTF. Written as DNA, the CDR3 is TGTGCCAGCAGTAAAAGGGAGACCGGGGCCAACGTCCTGACTTTC.

This chain links TRBV5-1 with TRBJ2-6; TRBD1 aligns across 9 bases. J lost 0 bases, V lost 4 bases, and 8 bases had no gene match. The CDR3 spans 18 residues. Germline CDR1 and CDR2: SGHRS and YFSETQ. The CDR3 sequence is CASSLITGGASGANVLTF. In nucleotides, the CDR3 is TGCGCCAGCAGCCTTATAACAGGGGGCGCCTCTGGGGCCAACGTCCTGACTTTC. The whole variable domain, filled in from reference TRBV5-1 and TRBJ2-6, reads KAGVTQTPRYLIKTRGQQVTLSCSPISGHRSVSWYQQTPGQGLQFLFEYFSETQRNKGNFPGRFSGRQFSNSRSEMNVSTLELGDSALYLCASSLITGGASGANVLTFGAGSRLTVL.